The 24 T cell receptor beta chains presented below share a single source sample, sequenced in a study of siplizumab effects on memory and regulatory T cells. Produced via immunoSEQ multiplex PCR; TCRdb's table is partial and in-frame only. The sample lists roughly 100,000 clones; roughly 91% were seen once. Sequencing was carried out using CD4+ T cells sorted from blood. The receptors derive from a human donor in good health.

Worth noting for this clone: Other DNA sequences in this specimen translate into the identical CDR3. CDR3 amino acids: CASSLGSGTYNEQFF. CDR3 in DNA: TGCGCCAGCAGCTTGGGTAGCGGGACCTACAATGAGCAGTTCTTC. The rearrangement uses TRBV5-1 and TRBJ2-1; TRBD2 matches at 8 bases. The germline V gene has CDR1 SGHRS and CDR2 YFSETQ. The CDR3 has 15 residues. After removal of 0 bases from V and 2 bases from J, the junction contained 1 base not matched to a gene.

This clone was detected a few times. The rearrangement links TRBV15 to TRBJ1-1; perhaps TRBD1 as D (5 bases). Germline V CDR1 and CDR2: LNHNV, YYDKDF (reference sequence). Trimming shortened V by 3 bases and J by 11 bases, and 16 bases separated the two germline ends. This CDR3 has 13 residues. CDR3 bases: TGTGCCACCAGCAGTGACTTCAGGGCAGTCGCTTTCTTT. As protein: CATSSDFRAVAFF.

This clone has only a few counts. This same CDR3 is encoded by further DNA sequences in the sample. V usage is TRBV5-1 and J usage is TRBJ1-3; D is unclear. The V end lost 5 bases, the J end lost 0 bases, and 6 bases lay between the germline ends. Germline loops: CDR1 SGHRS, CDR2 YFSETQ. The CDR3 consists of 13 residues. CDR3 DNA: TGCGCCAGCAGTGGTAGCTCTGGAAACACCATATATTTT. It translates to CASSGSSGNTIYF.

With regard to this clone: The junction differs from germline at one of its ends, possibly a read error. The chain recombines TRBV7-7 with TRBJ2-3; 10 bases map to TRBD2. In germline, CDR1 is SSHAT, CDR2 FNYEAQ (reference sequence). CDR3 length equals 14 residues. DNA of the CDR3: TGTGCTAGCAGCTTAGTAGCGGGGGGAGATACGCAGTATTTT. Protein sequence: CASSLVAGGDTQYF.

This clone was recorded once. The CDR3 sequence is CASGGTGVPGANVLTF. Written as DNA, the CDR3 is TGCGCCAGCGGAGGGACAGGGGTGCCTGGGGCCAACGTCCTGACTTTC. This chain joins TRBV4-1 and TRBJ2-6; 10 positions agree with TRBD1. The CDR3 runs 16 residues. V lost 8 bases to trimming and J lost 2 bases; unmatched junction nucleotides: 6. From germline, CDR1 is MGHRA and CDR2 YSYEKL.

This clone was seen once. CDR3 protein: CATSGAGFYTGELFF. In DNA form, the CDR3 reads TGCGCCACCAGCGGGGCCGGGTTTTACACCGGGGAGCTGTTTTTT. The V call is TRBV10-2, the J call TRBJ2-2; 7 nucleotides match TRBD2. Germline V gene sequence: CDR1 WSHSY, CDR2 SAAADI. The J segment lost 3 bases and the V segment lost 10 bases, leaving 11 bases of the junction unmatched. The CDR3 is 15 amino acids.

V and J are TRBV19 and TRBJ2-1; D possibly uses TRBD1 or TRBD2 (6 bases each). Deletions cut 1 base from V and 9 bases from J, with 13 bases between. The CDR3 runs 14 residues. Germline assignment: CDR1 LNHDA and CDR2 SQIVND (reference sequence). CDR3 nucleotide sequence: TGTGCCAGTAGTATAGGCGGGGACATTACTGAGCAGTTCTTC. Translation: CASSIGGDITEQFF.

This CDR3 is CASSLEVAANNEQFF. The CDR3 nucleotides read TGCGCCAGCAGCTTGGAAGTAGCAGCCAACAATGAGCAGTTCTTC. The chain joins TRBV5-1 to TRBJ2-1; D unclear. The CDR3 totals 15 residues. Germline V gene data show CDR1 as SGHRS and CDR2 as YFSETQ. With 0 bases removed from V and 5 bases from J, the gap between germline ends came to 12 bases.

The chain recombines TRBV4-3 with TRBJ2-1; D is unclear. This CDR3 has 10 residues. V lost 1 base to trimming and J lost 10 bases, with 2 bases between them. From germline, CDR1 is LGHNA and CDR2 YSLEER. The CDR3 nucleotides read TGCGCCAGCAGCCAAGGGGAGCAGTTCTTC. Protein: CASSQGEQFF.

About this clone: One end of the junction fails to match germline, which may point to a read error. The chain combines TRBV7-2 with TRBJ1-2; the D is unclear. Germline CDR1 and CDR2: SGHTA and FQGNSA. This CDR3 spans 12 amino acids. The CDR3 DNA follows: TGTGCCAGCAGCTTAGACCCACCCGCCGATGGCTTC. Its translation is CASSLDPPADGF.

J is TRBJ1-2 and V is TRBV4-3; no firm D call. Trimming removed 1 base at V and 1 base at J, with 7 bases between. The V gene's germline CDR1 is LGHNA and CDR2 YSLEER. The CDR3 spans 14 residues. DNA for the CDR3: TGCGCCAGCAGCCAAGCTGGGAGTAACTATGGCTACACCTTC. Its translation: CASSQAGSNYGYTF.

The chain employs TRBV18 and TRBJ2-3; TRBD2 agrees at 11 bases. V trimming: 3 bases; J trimming: 2 bases; junction bases outside the gene matches: 4. Germline V CDR1 and CDR2: KGHSH, LQKENI. The length of the CDR3 is 16 residues. CDR3 protein: CASSPLAGGFTDTQYF. CDR3 in DNA: TGTGCCAGCTCACCCCTAGCGGGGGGCTTCACAGATACGCAGTATTTT.

The chain couples TRBV6-1 to TRBJ1-5, with 8 bases identical to TRBD1. The length of the CDR3 is 15 residues. V lost 2 bases to trimming and J lost 2 bases; unmatched junction nucleotides: 2. The germline gives CDR1 MNHNS, CDR2 SASEGT. The CDR3: CASSEPGQGNQPQHF. The CDR3 nucleotides read TGTGCCAGCAGTGAACCGGGACAGGGCAATCAGCCCCAGCATTTT.

The chain couples TRBV6-5 to TRBJ1-4; D uncertain. Germline V gene data show CDR1 as MNHEY and CDR2 as SVGAGI. Trimming pared 2 bases from V and 8 bases from J, leaving 15 bases between. The CDR3 totals 15 residues. CDR3 sequence: CASSYLFLAREKLFF. CDR3 bases: TGTGCCAGCAGTTACCTCTTCCTAGCTAGAGAAAAACTGTTTTTT.

The rearrangement links TRBV5-4 to TRBJ2-1; 9 bases map to TRBD1. The V and J ends lost 4 bases and 1 base, in that order; junction bases with no gene match: 6. CDR3 length: 16 residues. Germline values: CDR1 SGHNT, CDR2 YYREEE (reference sequence). The CDR3 sequence: CASSRGQGPSYNEQFF. The CDR3, as DNA: TGTGCCAGCAGCAGAGGACAGGGGCCTTCCTACAATGAGCAGTTCTTC.

V usage is TRBV5-1 and J usage is TRBJ2-4, with D uncertain. This CDR3 is built from 19 residues. Germline V gene lookup returns CDR1 SGHRS and CDR2 YFSETQ. The V end was cut by 3 bases, the J end by 1 base, with 23 bases between. The CDR3 is CASSSNRLLVPKAKNIQYF. Written as DNA, the CDR3 is TGCGCCAGCAGCTCCAACCGTTTGTTAGTTCCAAAGGCCAAAAACATTCAGTACTTC. Combining the CDR3 with reference TRBV5-1 and TRBJ2-4 gives the whole variable domain KAGVTQTPRYLIKTRGQQVTLSCSPISGHRSVSWYQQTPGQGLQFLFEYFSETQRNKGNFPGRFSGRQFSNSRSEMNVSTLELGDSALYLCASSSNRLLVPKAKNIQYFGAGTRLSVL.

J is TRBJ2-1 and V is TRBV9; 9 nucleotides match TRBD2. The ends lost 5 bases at V and 7 bases at J; junction bases unmatched: 13. Germline V gives CDR1 SGDLS, CDR2 YYNGEE. The CDR3 is made up of 16 amino acids. DNA for the CDR3: TGTGCCAGCAGTAACGGGGTGGCGGGGGGGCTAAATGAGCAGTTCTTC. Protein sequence: CASSNGVAGGLNEQFF.

V is TRBV19 and J is TRBJ1-5, with a tentative D call TRBD1 (6 bases). The germline CDR1 and CDR2 sequences are LNHDA and SQIVND (reference sequence). This CDR3 is 15 amino acids long. V was trimmed by 5 bases and J by 6 bases, leaving 17 bases between them. CDR3 sequence (DNA): TGTGCCAGTAGTTCCATCCACAGGGCCCGTCAGCCCCAGCATTTT. Protein product: CASSSIHRARQPQHF. The full variable domain, rest sourced from reference TRBV19 and TRBJ1-5, is DGGITQSPKYLFRKEGQNVTLSCEQNLNHDAMYWYRQDPGQGLRLIYYSQIVNDFQKGDIAEGYSVSREKKESFPLTVTSAQKNPTAFYLCASSSIHRARQPQHFGDGTRLSIL.

The V and J genes are TRBV30 and TRBJ1-2; 10 nucleotides agree with TRBD1. V lost 3 bases to trimming and J lost 7 bases; unmatched junction nucleotides: 8. CDR1 is GTSNPN and CDR2 is SVGIG in the germline V gene (reference sequence). The CDR3 consists of 14 residues. CDR3 sequence reads: CAWRGDRGSAGYTF. The CDR3 bases are TGTGCCTGGAGGGGGGACAGGGGTTCGGCTGGCTACACCTTC.

The chain carries TRBV5-1 and TRBJ2-1, with 10 bases that match TRBD2. This CDR3 contains 15 residues. The junction had 7 bases not matched to a gene; V was cut back by 3 bases and J by 7 bases. Germline-derived CDR1 and CDR2 are SGHRS and YFSETQ. The CDR3: CASSWSGGANNEQFF. The DNA of the CDR3 is TGCGCCAGCAGCTGGAGCGGGGGGGCGAATAATGAGCAGTTCTTC.

The chain joins TRBV2 to TRBJ2-7; D unclear. Germline V gene sequence: CDR1 SNHLY, CDR2 FYNNEI. CDR3 length: 12 residues. V was clipped by 10 bases and J by 3 bases, with 13 bases between them. The CDR3 DNA sequence: TGTGCCATCTCCCCGGCCGGCTACGAGCAGTACTTC. This translates into CAISPAGYEQYF.

The chain employs TRBV29-1 and TRBJ2-5; TRBD1 matches at 7 bases. V lost 3 bases to trimming and J lost 7 bases; unmatched junction nucleotides: 8. The CDR3 has 13 residues. CDR1 is SQVTM, CDR2 ANQGSEA, per germline. CDR3 nucleotides: TGCAGCGTTGATGTACAGGGGCTGGGGACCCAGTACTTC. It codes for CSVDVQGLGTQYF.

J is TRBJ1-5 and V is TRBV28, with D perhaps matching TRBD1 (5 bases). The CDR3 runs 12 residues. Germline assignment: CDR1 MDHEN and CDR2 SYDVKM. The ends were cut back, 8 bases at V and 10 bases at J, with 15 bases in the middle. The CDR3 spells CASRDTGLPQHF. The CDR3 DNA follows: TGTGCCAGCCGTGATACAGGTCTTCCCCAGCATTTT.

The chain joins TRBV5-1 to TRBJ1-1, with 11 positions matching TRBD1. V gave up 2 bases and J gave up 4 bases; unmatched junction bases: 10. The CDR3 is 17 residues long. Looked up from germline, CDR1 is SGHRS and CDR2 is YFSETQ. CDR3 bases: TGCGCCAGCAGCTTCGGGACAGGGGGATCAGCGGGCACTGAAGCTTTCTTT. Protein: CASSFGTGGSAGTEAFF.